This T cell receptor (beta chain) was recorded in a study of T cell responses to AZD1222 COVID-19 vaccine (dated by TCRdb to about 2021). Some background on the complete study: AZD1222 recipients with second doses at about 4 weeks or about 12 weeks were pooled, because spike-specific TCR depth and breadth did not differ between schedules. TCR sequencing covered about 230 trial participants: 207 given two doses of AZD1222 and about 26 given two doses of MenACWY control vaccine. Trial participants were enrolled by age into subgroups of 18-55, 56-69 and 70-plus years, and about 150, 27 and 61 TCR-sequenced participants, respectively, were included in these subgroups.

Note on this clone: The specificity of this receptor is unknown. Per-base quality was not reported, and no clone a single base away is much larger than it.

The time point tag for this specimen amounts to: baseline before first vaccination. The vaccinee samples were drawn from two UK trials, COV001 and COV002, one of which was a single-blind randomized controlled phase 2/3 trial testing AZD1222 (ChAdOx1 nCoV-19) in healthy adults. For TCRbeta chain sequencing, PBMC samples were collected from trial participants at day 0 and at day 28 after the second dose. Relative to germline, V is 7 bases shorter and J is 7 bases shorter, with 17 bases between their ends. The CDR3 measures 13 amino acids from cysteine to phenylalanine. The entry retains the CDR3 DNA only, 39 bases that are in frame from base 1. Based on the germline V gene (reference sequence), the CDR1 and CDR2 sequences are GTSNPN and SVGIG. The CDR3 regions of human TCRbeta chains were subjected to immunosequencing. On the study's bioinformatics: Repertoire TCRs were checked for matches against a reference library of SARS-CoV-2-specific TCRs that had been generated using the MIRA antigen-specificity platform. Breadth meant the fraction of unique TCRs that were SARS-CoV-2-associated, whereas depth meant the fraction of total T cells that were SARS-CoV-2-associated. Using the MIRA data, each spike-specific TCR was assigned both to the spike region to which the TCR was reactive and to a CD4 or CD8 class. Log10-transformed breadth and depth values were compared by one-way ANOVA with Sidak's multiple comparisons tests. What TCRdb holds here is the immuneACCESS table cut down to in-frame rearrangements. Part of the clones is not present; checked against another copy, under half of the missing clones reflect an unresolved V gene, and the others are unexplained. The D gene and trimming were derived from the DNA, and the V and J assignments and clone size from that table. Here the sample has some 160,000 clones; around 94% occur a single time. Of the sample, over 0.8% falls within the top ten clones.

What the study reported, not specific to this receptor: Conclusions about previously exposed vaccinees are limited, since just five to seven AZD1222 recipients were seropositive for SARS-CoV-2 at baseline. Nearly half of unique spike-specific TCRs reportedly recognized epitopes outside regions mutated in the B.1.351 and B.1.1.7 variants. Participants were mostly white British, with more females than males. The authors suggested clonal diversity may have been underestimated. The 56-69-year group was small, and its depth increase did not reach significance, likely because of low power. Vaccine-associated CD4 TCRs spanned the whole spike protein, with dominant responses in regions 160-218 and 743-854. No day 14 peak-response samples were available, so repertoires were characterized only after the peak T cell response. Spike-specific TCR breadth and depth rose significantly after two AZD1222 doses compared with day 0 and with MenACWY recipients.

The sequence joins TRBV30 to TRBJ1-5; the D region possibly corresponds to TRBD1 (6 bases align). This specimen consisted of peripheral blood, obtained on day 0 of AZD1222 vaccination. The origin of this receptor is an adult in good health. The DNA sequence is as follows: TGTGCCTTATCCGGAGGGGGTGAACAGCCCCAGCATTTT. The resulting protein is CALSGGGEQPQHF.